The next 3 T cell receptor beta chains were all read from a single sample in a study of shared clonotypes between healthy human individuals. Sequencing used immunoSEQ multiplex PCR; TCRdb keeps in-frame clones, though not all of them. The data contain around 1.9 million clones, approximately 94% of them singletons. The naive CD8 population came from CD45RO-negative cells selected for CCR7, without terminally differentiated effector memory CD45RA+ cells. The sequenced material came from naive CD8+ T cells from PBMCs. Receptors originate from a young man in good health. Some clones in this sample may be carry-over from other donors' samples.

The CDR3 is CASSESIGGEQYF. CDR3 bases: TGTGCCAGCAGTGAATCTATAGGGGGCGAGCAGTACTTC. The rearrangement uses TRBV25-1 and TRBJ2-7; maybe TRBD1 (6 bases). The V gene's germline CDR1 is MGHDK and CDR2 SYGVNS. This CDR3 contains 13 residues. V lost 1 base, J lost 6 bases, and 10 bases lay in between.

In nucleotides, the CDR3 is TGTGCCAGCAGCCAAGATCCGTGGCGGGAGGGCTCCTACGAGCAGTACTTC. This gives the protein CASSQDPWREGSYEQYF. The V call is TRBV4-2, the J call TRBJ2-7; TRBD2 aligns across 9 bases. The V and J ends lost 0 bases and 0 bases, in that order; junction bases with no gene match: 6. The V gene's germline CDR1 is LGHNA and CDR2 YNFKEQ. This CDR3 spans 17 amino acids.

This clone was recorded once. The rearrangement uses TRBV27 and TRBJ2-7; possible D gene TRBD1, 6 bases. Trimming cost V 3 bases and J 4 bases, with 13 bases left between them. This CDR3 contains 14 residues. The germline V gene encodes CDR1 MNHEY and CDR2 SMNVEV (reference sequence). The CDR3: CASSLPGAPYEQYF. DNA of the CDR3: TGTGCCAGCAGTTTGCCAGGGGCACCATACGAGCAGTACTTC.